This entry features one T cell receptor beta chain sequence. Its target antigen remains unknown. Base qualities were left out, and no much larger clone turns up one base away. Healthy HIV-negative adults with no recently reported acute infections or vaccinations were included as donors. Only Caucasian adults living in Nashville, Tennessee, USA were represented among the donors. CD4+ T cells were enriched by magnetic negative selection; naive cells were then positively selected on CD45RA, and the negative fraction formed the memory subset. Blood was collected by leukapheresis, and PBMCs were isolated by Ficoll-Histopaque density gradient centrifugation and then cryopreserved in liquid nitrogen vapor phase. Purity and quantity of every magnetically sorted T cell population were checked by analytical flow cytometry. Genomic DNA was isolated from each sorted fraction and quantified by UV absorbance on a Nanodrop 2000c.

Using the deep immunoSEQ assay, TCR CDR3 regions were amplified from genomic DNA by multiplex PCR. Genomic DNA extracted from each cell subset was distributed evenly over all wells of several immunoSEQ 96-well plates, and each plate served as one replicate. Each replicate PCR for sorted subsets received roughly 0.2 ug genomic DNA, equal to roughly 30,000 T cell genomes. Purified libraries were quantified with a Qubit 3.0 fluorometer, sized on a Bioanalyzer 2100, and re-quantified with the KAPA Library Quantification kit. Every immunoSEQ 96-well plate was sequenced on a separate single-read 150-cycle Illumina NextSeq 550 flow cell. Per the source publication's procedure: The immunoSEQ output contained only junctional sequences without quality scores, so filtering could not match that applied to full-length reads. To assign V/J genes and CDR3, sequences were annotated against IMGT germline references using PyIR, a Python wrapper for IgBLAST v1.9. Reads with weak V/J assignments (E-value above 1e-6), missing CDR3, stop codons, out-of-frame junctions, or ambiguous translated residues were removed. V3J clonotypes were defined as sequences sharing the same inferred V gene, J gene, and CDR3 amino acid sequence. To compute the percentage overlap between repertoires, the number of shared unique clonotypes was divided by the size of the smaller repertoire. RTK rarefaction, the Chao1 estimator, and Recon v2.1 estimates of unobserved clonotypes were used to assess repertoire richness. For all TCRbeta clonotypes obtained by the gDNA method from a few donors, generation probabilities were computed with OLGA. TCRdb retrieved this table from immuneACCESS and kept in-frame rearrangements only. Not all clones are present; in checked studies, unresolved V genes account for under half, and no reason is known for the remainder. D and trimming were read from the DNA, whereas the V and J calls and clone size are those reported in that table. This sample is represented by about 2.3 million clones; around 90% of them were singletons. 0.37% of the sample belongs to the ten largest clones.

The sample belongs to a study of shared clonotypes between healthy human individuals (dated by TCRdb to 2018 to 2020). Notes on the research overall: A couple of women and a few men aged 18 to 49 years were included in the cohort. For each donor, CD4 naive and CD4 memory were each run on three plates, CD8 naive on two plates, and CD8 memory on one plate. Each donor's leukapheresis produced roughly between roughly 0.85 and 10 billion PBMCs. Blood TCR repertoires of about 5 healthy adults were deeply sequenced to estimate repertoire size and the extent of clonotype sharing between individuals. To increase sequencing depth and limit assay-specific biases, different laboratories used diverse techniques to prepare libraries and sequence TCR repertoires. Results and caveats for the whole study, not just this receptor: Clonotypes shared by all four sorted-subset donors showed higher generation probabilities than non-shared clonotypes. Sampling was restricted to blood, and TCR repertoires in tissues likely differ from the TCR repertoires found in blood. About 5% of naive CD4, approximately 3.7% of naive CD8, roughly 2.4% of memory CD4, and 0.35% to 0.5% of memory CD8 clonotypes were shared across several donors. Naive subsets generally had larger estimated clonotype richness than memory subsets. Because the study included a small number of donors, the genetic and exposure-history diversity represented was limited. Incomplete sequencing was indicated by rarefaction of sorted-subset datasets, despite the large sequencing depth. Pairwise subsampling indicated that sequencing depth was expected to affect the degree of clonotype sharing among donors.

The sample was naive CD4+ T cells from PBMCs. The label giving this sample's cell subset or site can be read as: CD45RA+ positively selected. This TCR came from a man aged 18 to 30 in good health. Some clones in this sample may be carry-over from other donors' samples.

The nucleotides read TGTGCCACCCTTTTGGGAGGGAGGGCCTCTGGGGCCAACGTCCTGACTTTC. This encodes CATLLGGRASGANVLTF. The chain employs TRBV5-4 and TRBJ2-6, and TRBD2 matches 7 of the central bases. V and J are trimmed by 9 bases and 0 bases, and the gene matches miss 12 bases of the junction. As encoded in the germline V gene (reference sequence), CDR1 is SGHNT while CDR2 is YYREEE. Including cysteine and phenylalanine, the CDR3 has 17 amino acids. Solely the CDR3 DNA is kept, with 51 bases framed from the first base.